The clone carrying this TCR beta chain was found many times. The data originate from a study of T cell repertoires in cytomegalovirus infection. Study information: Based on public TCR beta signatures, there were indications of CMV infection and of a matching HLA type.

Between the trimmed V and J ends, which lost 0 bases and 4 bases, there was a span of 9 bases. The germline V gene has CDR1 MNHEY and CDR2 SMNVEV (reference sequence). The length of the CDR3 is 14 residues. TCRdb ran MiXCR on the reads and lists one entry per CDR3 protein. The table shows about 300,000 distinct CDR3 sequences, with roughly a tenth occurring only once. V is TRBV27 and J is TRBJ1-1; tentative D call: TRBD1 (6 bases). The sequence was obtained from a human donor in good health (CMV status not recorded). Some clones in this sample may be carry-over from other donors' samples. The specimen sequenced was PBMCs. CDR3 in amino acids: CASSLSGGITEAFF. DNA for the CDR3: TGTGCCAGCAGTTTATCAGGGGGTATCACTGAAGCTTTCTTT.